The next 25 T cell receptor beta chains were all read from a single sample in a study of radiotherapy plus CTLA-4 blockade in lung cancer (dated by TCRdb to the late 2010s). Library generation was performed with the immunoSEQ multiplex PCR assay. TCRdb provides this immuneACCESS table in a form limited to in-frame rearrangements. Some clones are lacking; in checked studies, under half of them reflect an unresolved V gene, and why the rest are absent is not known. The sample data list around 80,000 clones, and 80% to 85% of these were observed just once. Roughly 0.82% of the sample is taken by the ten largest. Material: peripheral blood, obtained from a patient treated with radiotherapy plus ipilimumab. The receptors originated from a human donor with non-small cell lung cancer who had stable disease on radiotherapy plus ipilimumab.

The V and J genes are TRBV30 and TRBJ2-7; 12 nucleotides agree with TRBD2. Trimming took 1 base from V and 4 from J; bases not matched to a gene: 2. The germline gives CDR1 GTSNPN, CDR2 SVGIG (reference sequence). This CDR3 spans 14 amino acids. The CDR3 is CAWSGLAGAYEQYF. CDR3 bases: TGTGCCTGGAGTGGACTAGCGGGAGCTTACGAGCAGTACTTC.

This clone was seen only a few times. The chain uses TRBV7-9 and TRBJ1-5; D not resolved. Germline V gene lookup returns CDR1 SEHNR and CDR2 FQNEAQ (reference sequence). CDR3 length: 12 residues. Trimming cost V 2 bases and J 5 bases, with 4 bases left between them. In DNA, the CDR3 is TGTGCCAGCAGCTTAATCGATCAGCCCCAGCATTTT. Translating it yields CASSLIDQPQHF.

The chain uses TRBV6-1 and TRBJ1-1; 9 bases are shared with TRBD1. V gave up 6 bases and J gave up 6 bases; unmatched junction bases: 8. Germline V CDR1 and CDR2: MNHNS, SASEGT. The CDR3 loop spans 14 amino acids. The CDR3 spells CASREGQGGAEAFF. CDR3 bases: TGTGCCAGCAGGGAGGGACAGGGTGGGGCTGAAGCTTTCTTT.

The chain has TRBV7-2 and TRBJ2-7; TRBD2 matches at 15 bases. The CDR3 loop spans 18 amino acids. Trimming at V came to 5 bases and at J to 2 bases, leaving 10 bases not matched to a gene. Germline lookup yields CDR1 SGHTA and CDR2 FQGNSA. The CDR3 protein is CASSRGLAGGLGAYEQYF. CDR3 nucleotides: TGTGCCAGCAGCCGGGGACTAGCGGGAGGCCTCGGGGCCTACGAGCAGTACTTC. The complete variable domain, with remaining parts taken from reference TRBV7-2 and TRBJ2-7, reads GAGVSQSPSNKVTEKGKDVELRCDPISGHTALYWYRQSLGQGLEFLIYFQGNSAPDKSGLPSDRFSAERTGGSVSTLTIQRTQQEDSAVYLCASSRGLAGGLGAYEQYFGPGTRLTVT.

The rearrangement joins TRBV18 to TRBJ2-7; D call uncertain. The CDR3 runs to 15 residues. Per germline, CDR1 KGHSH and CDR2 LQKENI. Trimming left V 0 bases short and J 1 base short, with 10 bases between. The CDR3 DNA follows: TGTGCCAGCTCACCACCTGGGGAAAGGTCCTACGAGCAGTACTTC. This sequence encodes CASSPPGERSYEQYF.

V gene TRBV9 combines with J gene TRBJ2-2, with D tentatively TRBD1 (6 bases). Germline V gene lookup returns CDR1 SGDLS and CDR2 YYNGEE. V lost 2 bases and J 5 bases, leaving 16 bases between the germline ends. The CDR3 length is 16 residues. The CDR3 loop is CASSVVPGHSTGELFF. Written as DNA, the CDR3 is TGTGCCAGCAGCGTGGTACCGGGACATTCGACCGGGGAGCTGTTTTTT.

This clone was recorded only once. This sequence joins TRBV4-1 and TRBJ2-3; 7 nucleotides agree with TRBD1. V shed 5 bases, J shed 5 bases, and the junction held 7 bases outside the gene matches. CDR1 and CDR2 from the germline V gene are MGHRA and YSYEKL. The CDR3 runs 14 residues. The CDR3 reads CASSTTGLGDTQYF. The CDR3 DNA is TGCGCCAGCAGCACGACAGGGCTGGGAGATACGCAGTATTTT.

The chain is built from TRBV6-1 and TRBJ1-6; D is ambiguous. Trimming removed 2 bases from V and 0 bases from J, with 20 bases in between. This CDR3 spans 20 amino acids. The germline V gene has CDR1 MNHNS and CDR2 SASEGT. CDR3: CASSETIVSGFSSYNSPLHF. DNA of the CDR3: TGTGCCAGCAGTGAAACGATCGTGTCCGGGTTTAGCTCCTATAATTCACCCCTCCACTTT.

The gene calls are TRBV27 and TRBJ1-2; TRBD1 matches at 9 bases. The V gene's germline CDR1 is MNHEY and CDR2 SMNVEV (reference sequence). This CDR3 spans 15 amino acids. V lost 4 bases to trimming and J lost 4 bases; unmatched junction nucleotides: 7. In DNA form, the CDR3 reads TGTGCCAGCAGTTCGTCCGACAGGGGGGCCTATGGCTACACCTTC. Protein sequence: CASSSSDRGAYGYTF.

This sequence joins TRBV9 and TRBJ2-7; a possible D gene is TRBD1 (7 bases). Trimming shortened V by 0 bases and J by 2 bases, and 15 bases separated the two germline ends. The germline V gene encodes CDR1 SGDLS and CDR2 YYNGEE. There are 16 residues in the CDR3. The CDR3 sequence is CASSVVVGGTAYEQYF. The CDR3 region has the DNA TGTGCCAGCAGCGTAGTGGTAGGGGGGACAGCCTACGAGCAGTACTTC.

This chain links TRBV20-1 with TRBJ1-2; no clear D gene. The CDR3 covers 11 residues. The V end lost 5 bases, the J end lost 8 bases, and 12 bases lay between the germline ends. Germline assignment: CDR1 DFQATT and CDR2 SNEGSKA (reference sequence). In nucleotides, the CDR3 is TGCAGTGCTCCTCCCTTAGGGGGCTACACCTTC. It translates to CSAPPLGGYTF.

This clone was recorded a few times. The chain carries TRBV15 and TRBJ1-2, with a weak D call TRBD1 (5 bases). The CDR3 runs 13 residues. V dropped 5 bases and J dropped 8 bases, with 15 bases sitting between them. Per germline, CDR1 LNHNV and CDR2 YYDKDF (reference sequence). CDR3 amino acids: CATSGQTGGGYTF. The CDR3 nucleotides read TGTGCCACCAGCGGACAAACTGGCGGGGGCTACACCTTC.

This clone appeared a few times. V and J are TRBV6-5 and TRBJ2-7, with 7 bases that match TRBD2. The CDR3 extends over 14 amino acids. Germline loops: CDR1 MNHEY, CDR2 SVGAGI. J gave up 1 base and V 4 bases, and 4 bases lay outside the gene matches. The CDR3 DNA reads TGTGCCAGCAGTTTAAGCGGGACGTCCTACGAGCAGTACTTC. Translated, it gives CASSLSGTSYEQYF.

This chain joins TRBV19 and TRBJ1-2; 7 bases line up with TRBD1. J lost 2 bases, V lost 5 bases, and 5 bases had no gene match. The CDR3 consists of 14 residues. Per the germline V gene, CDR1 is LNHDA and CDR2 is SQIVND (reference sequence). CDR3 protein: CASSRQGVNYGYTF. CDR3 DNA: TGTGCCAGTAGTCGGCAGGGGGTAAACTATGGCTACACCTTC.

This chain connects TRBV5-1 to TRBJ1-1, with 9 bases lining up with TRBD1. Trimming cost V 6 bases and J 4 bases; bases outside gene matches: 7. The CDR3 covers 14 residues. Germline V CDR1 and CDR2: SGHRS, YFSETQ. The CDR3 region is CASNQQGAGTEAFF. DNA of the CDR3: TGCGCCAGCAACCAACAGGGGGCCGGCACTGAAGCTTTCTTT.

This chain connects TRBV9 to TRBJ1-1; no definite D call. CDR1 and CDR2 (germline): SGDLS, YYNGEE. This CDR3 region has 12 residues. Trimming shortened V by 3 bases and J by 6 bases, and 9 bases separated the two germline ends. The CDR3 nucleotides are TGTGCCAGCAGCGCCCAGGCTTCTGAAGCTTTCTTT. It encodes CASSAQASEAFF.

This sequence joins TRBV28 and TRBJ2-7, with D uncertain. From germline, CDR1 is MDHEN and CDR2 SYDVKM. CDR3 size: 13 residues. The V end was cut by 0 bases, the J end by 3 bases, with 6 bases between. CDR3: CASSLWARYEQYF. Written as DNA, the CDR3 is TGTGCCAGCAGTTTATGGGCACGCTACGAGCAGTACTTC.

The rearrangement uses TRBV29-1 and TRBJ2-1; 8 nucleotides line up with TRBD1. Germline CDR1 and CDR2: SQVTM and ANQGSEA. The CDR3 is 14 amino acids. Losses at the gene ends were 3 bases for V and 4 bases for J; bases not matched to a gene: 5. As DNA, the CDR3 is TGCAGCGTTGACACAGGGGGACAATACAATGAGCAGTTCTTC. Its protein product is CSVDTGGQYNEQFF.

The CDR3 sequence is CASQQNTGELFF. The CDR3 nucleotides are TGCGCCAGTCAACAGAACACCGGGGAGCTGTTTTTT. The J gene is TRBJ2-2, the V gene TRBV5-1; D is unclear. V shed 8 bases and J shed 1 base, with 6 bases lying between them. Germline values: CDR1 SGHRS, CDR2 YFSETQ. The CDR3 totals 12 residues. Full variable domain (missing parts from reference TRBV5-1 and TRBJ2-2): KAGVTQTPRYLIKTRGQQVTLSCSPISGHRSVSWYQQTPGQGLQFLFEYFSETQRNKGNFPGRFSGRQFSNSRSEMNVSTLELGDSALYLCASQQNTGELFFGEGSRLTVL.

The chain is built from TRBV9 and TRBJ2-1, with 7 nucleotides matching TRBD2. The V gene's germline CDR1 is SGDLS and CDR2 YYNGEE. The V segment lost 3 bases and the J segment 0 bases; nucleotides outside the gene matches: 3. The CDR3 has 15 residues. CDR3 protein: CASSGGGSSYNEQFF. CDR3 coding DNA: TGTGCCAGCAGCGGCGGGGGTAGCTCCTACAATGAGCAGTTCTTC.

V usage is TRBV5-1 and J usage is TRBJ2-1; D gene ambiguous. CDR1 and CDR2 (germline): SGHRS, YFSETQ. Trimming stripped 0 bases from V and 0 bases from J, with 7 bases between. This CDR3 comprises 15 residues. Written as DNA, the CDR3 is TGCGCCAGCAGCTTGGGGTCGAGCTCCTACAATGAGCAGTTCTTC. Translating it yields CASSLGSSSYNEQFF.

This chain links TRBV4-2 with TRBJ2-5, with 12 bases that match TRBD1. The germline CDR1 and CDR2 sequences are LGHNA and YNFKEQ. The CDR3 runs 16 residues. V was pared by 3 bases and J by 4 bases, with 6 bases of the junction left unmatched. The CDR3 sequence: CASSQSGTGGGETQYF. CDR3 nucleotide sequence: TGTGCCAGCAGCCAGTCCGGGACAGGGGGCGGAGAGACCCAGTACTTC.

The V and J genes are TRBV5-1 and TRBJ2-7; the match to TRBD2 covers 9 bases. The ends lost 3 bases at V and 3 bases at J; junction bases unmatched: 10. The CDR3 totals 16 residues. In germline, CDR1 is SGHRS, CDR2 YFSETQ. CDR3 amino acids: CASSSLDSGSIYEQYF. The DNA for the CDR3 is TGCGCCAGCAGCTCCCTGGATAGCGGGAGCATCTACGAGCAGTACTTC.

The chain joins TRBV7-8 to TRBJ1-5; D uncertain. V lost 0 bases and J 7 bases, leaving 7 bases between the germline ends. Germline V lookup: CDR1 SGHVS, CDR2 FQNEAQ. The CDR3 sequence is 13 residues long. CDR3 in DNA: TGTGCCAGCAGCTTAGCGCTGGGGCAGCCCCAGCATTTT. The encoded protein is CASSLALGQPQHF.

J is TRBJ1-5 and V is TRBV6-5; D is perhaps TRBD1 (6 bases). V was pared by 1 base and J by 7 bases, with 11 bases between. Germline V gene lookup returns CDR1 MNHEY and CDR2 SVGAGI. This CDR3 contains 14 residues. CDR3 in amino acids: CASSYFRGGQPQHF. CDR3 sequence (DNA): TGTGCCAGCAGTTACTTCAGGGGCGGGCAGCCCCAGCATTTT.